This entry lists 5 T cell receptor beta chains sequenced from one sample in a study of CD8+CD57+ T cells in acquired aplastic anemia. Genomic DNA provided the template from which TCR beta VDJ and CDR3 profiles were obtained. Via MiXCR, TCRdb re-called the reads, giving one row per CDR3 protein. The table lists 200,000 to 250,000 distinct CDR3 sequences, around 43% of them singletons. Those patients picked for sequencing had displayed CD8+CD57+ cell expansion on flow cytometry. Sequencing input: sorted CD4+, CD8+, or CD8+CD57+ T cells (not recorded which) from PBMCs. These receptors were taken from a human donor with aplastic anemia.

V gene TRBV6-6 combines with J gene TRBJ1-3; TRBD1 might be the D (6 bases). The CDR3 contains 18 residues. The germline V gene encodes CDR1 MNHNY and CDR2 SVGAGI (reference sequence). V was clipped by 6 bases and J by 0 bases, with 21 bases between them. CDR3 residues: CASSSPFGTYGSGNTIYF. CDR3 in DNA: TGTGCCAGCAGCTCCCCCTTCGGGACATATGGCTCTGGAAACACCATATATTTT.

This clonotype was detected many times. The V gene is TRBV20-1, the J gene TRBJ2-5, with D possibly matching TRBD2 (5 bases). Trimming took off 0 bases at V and 3 bases at J, with 11 bases between the two ends. This CDR3 is 14 amino acids long. CDR1 DFQATT and CDR2 SNEGSKA come from the germline V gene (reference sequence). CDR3 nucleotides: TGCAGTGCTAGAGATAGCGATTCAAAAGAGACCCAGTACTTC. Residues: CSARDSDSKETQYF.

The chain links TRBV5-4 to TRBJ2-1, with D unresolved. The CDR3 runs to 12 residues. Trimming cost V 7 bases and J 2 bases, with 7 bases left between them. Germline CDR1 and CDR2: SGHNT and YYREEE (reference sequence). CDR3 region: CASGGPYNEQFF. The DNA of the CDR3 is TGTGCCAGCGGCGGTCCCTACAATGAGCAGTTCTTC.

This clonotype was detected ten times or more. The V call is TRBV24-1, the J call TRBJ1-1, with 10 bases identical to TRBD1. The CDR3 length is 14 residues. J gave up 3 bases and V 3 bases, and 0 bases lay outside the gene matches. The germline gives CDR1 KGHDR, CDR2 SFDVKD. The CDR3 loop reads CATSDGQGDTEAFF. The CDR3 region has the DNA TGTGCCACCAGTGATGGACAGGGGGACACTGAAGCTTTCTTT.

This clonotype was recorded many times. This rearrangement joins TRBV4-3 to TRBJ2-3; D is possibly TRBD2 (6 bases). V gave up 0 bases and J gave up 0 bases, with 7 bases separating them. From germline, CDR1 is LGHNA and CDR2 YSLEER. The CDR3 is made up of 15 amino acids. The CDR3, as DNA: TGCGCCAGCAGCCAAGATGGAGGGAGCACAGATACGCAGTATTTT. Amino acids: CASSQDGGSTDTQYF.